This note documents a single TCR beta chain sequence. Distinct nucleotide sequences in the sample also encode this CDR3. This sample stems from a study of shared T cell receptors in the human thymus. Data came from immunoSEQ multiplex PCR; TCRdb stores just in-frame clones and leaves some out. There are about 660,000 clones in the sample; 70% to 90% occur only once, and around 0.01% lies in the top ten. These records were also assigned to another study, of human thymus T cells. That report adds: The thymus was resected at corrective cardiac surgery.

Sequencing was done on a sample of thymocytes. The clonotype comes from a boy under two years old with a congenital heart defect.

In DNA, the CDR3 is TGTGCCAGCAGTGAACGTCTAGCGGGAGTTAGCACCGGGGAGCTGTTTTTT. This sequence encodes CASSERLAGVSTGELFF. The V and J genes are TRBV2 and TRBJ2-2; TRBD2 agrees at 10 bases. The ends lost 2 bases at V and 4 bases at J; junction bases unmatched: 7. Germline values: CDR1 SNHLY, CDR2 FYNNEI. The CDR3 contains 17 residues. Complete variable domain (other parts from reference TRBV2 and TRBJ2-2): EPEVTQTPSHQVTQMGQEVILRCVPISNHLYFYWYRQILGQKVEFLVSFYNNEISEKSEIFDDQFSVERPDGSNFTLKIRSTKLEDSAMYFCASSERLAGVSTGELFFGEGSRLTVL.